These T cell receptor beta chains were read from a single sample in a study of blood T cell repertoires in COVID-19. The data were produced by immunoSEQ multiplex PCR, yet TCRdb's version contains in-frame clones alone and is incomplete. The table has 100,000 to 140,000 clones, roughly 84% seen once. Sequencing input: peripheral blood. These receptors originate from a human donor in a cohort sampled during active COVID-19. Each CDR3 is given with its conserved first and last residue.

V: TRBV28; J: TRBJ2-1; CDR3: CASSLARVAYNEQFF
V: TRBV6-2/TRBV6-3; J: TRBJ2-1; CDR3: CASSYKGLAGYNEQFF
V: TRBV28; J: TRBJ1-2; CDR3: CASRRNGQGAWGYTF
V: TRBV30; J: TRBJ2-3; CDR3: CAWSGLAFTDTQYF
V: TRBV7-2; J: TRBJ2-1; CDR3: CASSRPGQGSSYNEQFF
V: TRBV20-1; J: TRBJ2-3; CDR3: CSASGITQYF
V: TRBV12-5; J: TRBJ2-2; CDR3: CASGLRQGGHTGELFF
V: TRBV2; J: TRBJ2-5; CDR3: CASSQDQETQYF
V: TRBV5-1; J: TRBJ2-5; CDR3: CASSLTSGGQETQYF
V: TRBV2; J: TRBJ2-1; CDR3: CANLQGGNEQFF
V: TRBV7-8; J: TRBJ2-1; CDR3: CASSLYSAGLVYNEQFF
V: TRBV6-6; J: TRBJ1-5; CDR3: CASRETQGWGQPQHF
V: TRBV6-2/TRBV6-3; J: TRBJ2-1; CDR3: CASSYLGGSYNEQFF
V: TRBV3-1/TRBV3-2; J: TRBJ1-4; CDR3: CASSYPGQGDEKLFF
V: TRBV28; J: TRBJ2-1; CDR3: CASSSSSGPYNEQFF
V: TRBV5-1; J: TRBJ2-2; CDR3: CASSWGQGAITGELFF
V: TRBV30; J: TRBJ1-6; CDR3: CAWSSAGPSETPLHF
V: TRBV7-9; J: TRBJ2-3; CDR3: CASSLVGQSTDTQYF
V: TRBV3-1/TRBV3-2; J: TRBJ2-5; CDR3: CASSHGRGRESRHF
V: TRBV5-1; J: TRBJ2-1; CDR3: CASSSSVLTYNEQFF
V: TRBV3-1/TRBV3-2; J: TRBJ1-3; CDR3: CASSQVVNTIYF
V: TRBV6-5; J: TRBJ1-1; CDR3: CASSNGQGRTEAFF
V: TRBV10-3; J: TRBJ2-1; CDR3: CAISERGFSNEQFF
V: TRBV7-2; J: TRBJ2-3; CDR3: CASSPGLGTQYF
V: TRBV6-5; J: TRBJ2-7; CDR3: CASRGGGQSYEQYF
V: TRBV15; J: TRBJ2-7; CDR3: CATSRDLAQNYEQYF
V: TRBV12-3/TRBV12-4; J: TRBJ1-1; CDR3: CAAKPGVNTEAFF
V: TRBV5-1; J: TRBJ2-1; CDR3: CASSLRTSGGNEQFF
V: TRBV11-2; J: TRBJ2-2; CDR3: CASSLGRGGELFF
V: TRBV4-2; J: TRBJ1-3; CDR3: CASSRDRGILGSGNTIYF
V: TRBV5-6; J: TRBJ2-7; CDR3: CASSYRPPLLYEQYF
V: TRBV7-2; J: TRBJ2-2; CDR3: CASSQEQASGRSSGELFF
V: TRBV4-2; J: TRBJ1-1; CDR3: CASSQGGGPDMNTEAFF
V: TRBV28; J: TRBJ1-4; CDR3: CASSQLGQGLQFVTNEKLFF
V: TRBV7-2; J: TRBJ2-5; CDR3: CASSHPDRAQETQYF